Below are 19 T cell receptor beta chains sequenced from a single sample in a study of blood T cell repertoires in COVID-19. Using immunoSEQ multiplex PCR, the repertoire was profiled, and TCRdb retains in-frame clones only, with some absent. The data hold tens of thousands of clones, with roughly 88% observed a single time. The sample was peripheral blood. The receptors originated from a human donor in a cohort sampled during active COVID-19.

The chain employs TRBV6-2 or TRBV6-3 and TRBJ2-7, with D hard to call. Germline CDR1 reads MNHEY; CDR2 reads SVGEGT. The CDR3 contains 14 residues. Trimming removed 5 bases from V and 2 bases from J, with 13 bases in between. This CDR3 reads CASSRSSTTYEQYF. CDR3 nucleotides: TGTGCCAGCAGTAGATCTTCTACCACCTACGAGCAGTACTTC.

The chain combines TRBV4-3 with TRBJ2-5; TRBD1 agrees at 7 bases. CDR3 length equals 18 residues. The ends lost 2 bases at V and 2 bases at J; junction bases unmatched: 14. Germline V gene lookup returns CDR1 LGHNA and CDR2 YSLEER. CDR3 amino acids: CASSQFLQGRRDQETQYF. CDR3 coding DNA: TGCGCCAGCAGCCAATTTCTACAGGGGCGCAGGGATCAAGAGACCCAGTACTTC.

The CDR3 sequence: CATMATSGQETQYF. The CDR3 nucleotides read TGTGCCACCATGGCGACTAGCGGGCAAGAGACCCAGTACTTC. The chain carries TRBV24-1 and TRBJ2-5; TRBD2 matches at 10 bases. J was trimmed by 2 bases and V by 8 bases; bases with no gene match: 4. CDR3 size: 14 residues. The germline CDR1 and CDR2 sequences are KGHDR and SFDVKD.

This sequence joins TRBV4-2 and TRBJ2-7; D is ambiguous. Germline V lookup: CDR1 LGHNA, CDR2 YNFKEQ. Deletions cut 2 bases from V and 0 bases from J, with 14 bases between. The CDR3 runs to 16 residues. CDR3 nucleotides: TGTGCCAGCAGCCAAACCCTGACTCGGAGCTCCTACGAGCAGTACTTC. The encoded protein is CASSQTLTRSSYEQYF.

The chain recombines TRBV14 with TRBJ1-3; no clear D gene. Trimming shortened V by 4 bases and J by 2 bases, and 18 bases separated the two germline ends. Germline CDR1 reads SGHDN; CDR2 reads FVKESK. This CDR3 has 17 amino acids. The CDR3 nucleotides read TGTGCCAGCAGCCCCTTCGACCTAGGAGGGCCTGGAAACACCATATATTTT. It codes for CASSPFDLGGPGNTIYF.

CDR3 DNA sequence: TGTGCCAGCAGCTCCAACTCGGTTACAGATACGCAGTATTTT. It yields the protein CASSSNSVTDTQYF. The chain combines TRBV6-4 with TRBJ2-3; D gene uncertain. The CDR3 has 14 amino acids. Trimming shortened V by 6 bases and J by 3 bases, and 13 bases separated the two germline ends. CDR1 is MRHNA and CDR2 is SNTAGT in the germline V gene.

This chain links TRBV4-2 with TRBJ2-1; TRBD2 matches at 7 bases. Germline CDR1 and CDR2: LGHNA and YNFKEQ. The CDR3 contains 13 residues. With 0 bases clipped from V and 12 bases from J, the junction kept 5 bases outside the gene matches. In nucleotides, the CDR3 is TGTGCCAGCAGCCAAGATCTCTGGGGGGGGCAGTTCTTC. Its protein product is CASSQDLWGGQFF.

The chain employs TRBV3-1 (or the pseudogene TRBV3-2) and TRBJ2-7; 7 bases map to TRBD1. J lost 2 bases, V lost 6 bases, and 13 bases had no gene match. The CDR3 contains 16 residues. CDR1 is LGHDT, CDR2 YNNKEL, per germline (reference sequence). This chain's CDR3 is CASSPKTGTGTYEQYF. The DNA for the CDR3 is TGTGCCAGCAGTCCGAAGACAGGGACGGGCACCTACGAGCAGTACTTC.

The rearrangement uses TRBV5-5 and TRBJ2-3; a weak D match, TRBD2 (6 bases). Trimming cost V 1 base and J 1 base, with 10 bases left between them. Looked up from germline, CDR1 is SGHKS and CDR2 is YYEKEE (reference sequence). The CDR3 consists of 15 residues. The CDR3 region has the DNA TGTGCCAGCAGCTTGAGGGCTAGCGGCACAGATACGCAGTATTTT. Amino acid sequence: CASSLRASGTDTQYF.

CDR3 coding DNA: TGCGCCAGCAGCCAAGATCGGGGGAACACCGGGGAGCTGTTTTTT. This codes for CASSQDRGNTGELFF. The rearrangement uses TRBV4-1 and TRBJ2-2, with a tentative D call TRBD2 (5 bases). V was pared by 0 bases and J by 1 base, with 6 bases between. This CDR3 comprises 15 residues. Per germline, CDR1 MGHRA and CDR2 YSYEKL.

The V and J genes are TRBV28 and TRBJ2-1; TRBD2 agrees at 8 bases. This CDR3 is built from 14 residues. With 7 bases clipped from V and 5 bases from J, the junction kept 7 bases outside the gene matches. CDR1 is MDHEN, CDR2 SYDVKM, per germline. CDR3 residues: CASTRGLADNEQFF. In DNA, the CDR3 is TGTGCCAGCACCCGCGGACTAGCAGACAATGAGCAGTTCTTC.

V gene TRBV6-2 or TRBV6-3 combines with J gene TRBJ2-5; 11 nucleotides match TRBD2. The J call is uncertain, as TRBJ2-7 better fits the DNA end. CDR3 length: 17 residues. The germline CDR1 and CDR2 sequences are MNHEY and SVGEGT. CDR3 loop: CASSALLAGARYYEQYF. DNA for the CDR3: TGTGCCAGCAGTGCGCTACTAGCGGGAGCTAGGTACTACGAGCAGTACTTC.

The chain employs TRBV5-1 and TRBJ2-7; unclear D gene. The V and J ends lost 1 base and 6 bases respectively, with 17 bases between them. Germline loops: CDR1 SGHRS, CDR2 YFSETQ. CDR3 length: 15 residues. The CDR3 here is CASSLWADLPLEQYF. The CDR3 nucleotides are TGCGCCAGCAGCTTGTGGGCAGACCTCCCGCTCGAGCAGTACTTC.

J is TRBJ1-2 and V is TRBV30; D ambiguous. This CDR3 has 15 amino acids. CDR1 is GTSNPN and CDR2 is SVGIG in the germline V gene (reference sequence). Trimming removed 0 bases from V and 0 bases from J, with 11 bases in between. CDR3 in DNA: TGTGCCTGGAGTGTAAGCCGGGGATCTAACTATGGCTACACCTTC. Translating it yields CAWSVSRGSNYGYTF.

The chain carries TRBV3-1 (or the pseudogene TRBV3-2) and TRBJ1-2, with D unclear. CDR3 length: 13 amino acids. Per germline, CDR1 LGHDT and CDR2 YNNKEL (reference sequence). Trimming stripped 0 bases from V and 8 bases from J, with 10 bases between. The CDR3 sequence is CASSQDMERGYTF. The CDR3 region has the DNA TGTGCCAGCAGCCAAGATATGGAGAGAGGCTACACCTTC.

Only one count was recorded for this clone. The V gene is TRBV7-9, the J gene TRBJ1-1; possible D gene TRBD1, 5 bases. V lost 5 bases, J lost 1 base, and 17 bases lay in between. CDR3 length: 16 residues. Germline CDR1 is SEHNR and CDR2 is FQNEAQ (reference sequence). The CDR3 spells CASSRQKGEPNTEAFF. The CDR3 region has the DNA TGTGCCAGCAGCCGACAAAAAGGGGAACCGAACACTGAAGCTTTCTTT.

The chain recombines TRBV30 with TRBJ1-2, with 7 bases fitting TRBD1. J gave up 7 bases and V 2 bases, and 7 bases lay outside the gene matches. The CDR3 sequence is 13 residues long. Per the germline V gene, CDR1 is GTSNPN and CDR2 is SVGIG (reference sequence). The CDR3 nucleotides read TGTGCCTGGAGTATAGGGGGCGATTTTGGCTACACCTTC. It translates to CAWSIGGDFGYTF.

V usage is TRBV7-2 and J usage is TRBJ2-2; 7 bases map to TRBD1. Trimming at V came to 4 bases and at J to 5 bases, leaving 7 bases not matched to a gene. This CDR3 region has 15 residues. Germline assignment: CDR1 SGHTA and CDR2 FQGNSA. The CDR3 nucleotides are TGTGCCAGCAGCTCACAGGGGCGTGGGACCGGGGAGCTGTTTTTT. It yields the protein CASSSQGRGTGELFF.

This clone appeared a single time. In DNA form, the CDR3 reads TGTGCCAGCAGTGTCATCGGCGGCATAGGCGGAAATGAGCAGTTCTTC. Its translation is CASSVIGGIGGNEQFF. The chain is built from TRBV25-1 and TRBJ2-1; D is uncertain. CDR1 is MGHDK and CDR2 is SYGVNS in the germline V gene. V was clipped by 4 bases and J by 7 bases, with 20 bases between them. The CDR3 is made up of 16 amino acids.